This T cell receptor beta chain was profiled in a study of CD8+ T cells in alopecia areata. The wider study: C3H/HeJ donors with spontaneous alopecia, roughly 6-12 months old, supplied skin grafts to roughly 7-11-week-old female C3H/HeJ mice.

Reverse transcription of extracted RNA yielded cDNA, which provided the sequencing template. TCRdb keeps only in-frame clones here, not all; method: immunoSEQ multiplex PCR. In total the sample includes around 100,000 clones, none of them seen once. Turning to this clone: Gene names are mouse gene names. The read ends 4 residues early relative to the CDR3; the germline J gene fills the gap.

The CDR3 contains 16 residues. Germline lookup yields CDR1 NNHDY and CDR2 SYVADS. V lost 1 base and J lost 0, with 12 bases in between. This TCR was recovered from a C3H/HeJ mouse with alopecia areata. Mice of this strain are of MHC haplotype H2-k. The rearrangement joins TRBV13-3 to TRBJ2-3; perhaps TRBD1 as D (5 bases). Sequenced input: lesional skin. CDR3 sequence: CASSDHRTTSAETLYF. Partial CDR3 DNA: TGTGCCAGCAGTGATCATCGGACAACTAGTGCAGAA.